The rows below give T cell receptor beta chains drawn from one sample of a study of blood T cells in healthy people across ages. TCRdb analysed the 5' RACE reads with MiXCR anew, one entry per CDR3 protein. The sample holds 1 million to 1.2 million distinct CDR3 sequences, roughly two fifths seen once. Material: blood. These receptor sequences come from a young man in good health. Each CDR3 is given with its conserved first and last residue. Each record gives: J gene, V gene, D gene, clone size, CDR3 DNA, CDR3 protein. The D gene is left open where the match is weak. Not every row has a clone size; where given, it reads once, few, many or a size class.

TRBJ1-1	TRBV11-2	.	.	TGTGCCAGCAGCCCAAAGACAAACACTGAAGCTTTCTTT	CASSPKTNTEAFF
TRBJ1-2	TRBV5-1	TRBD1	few	TGCGCCAGCAGTTGGGACAGCGCCTATGGCTACACCTTC	CASSWDSAYGYTF
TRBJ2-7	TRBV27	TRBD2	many	TGTGCCAGCAGTTCCCACGGGACTAGCGGGGGGCGGGACAATGAGCAGTACTTC	CASSSHGTSGGRDNEQYF
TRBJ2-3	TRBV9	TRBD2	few	TGTGCCAGCAGCGTTACGGGACTAGCGGGTGATACGCAGTATTTT	CASSVTGLAGDTQYF
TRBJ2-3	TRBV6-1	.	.	TGTGCCAGCAGTGAACTAGGGGGATTAGGCACAGATACGCAGTATTTT	CASSELGGLGTDTQYF
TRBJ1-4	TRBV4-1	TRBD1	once	TGCGCCAGCAGCCAACTACAGGGGGTGAATGAAAAACTGTTTTTT	CASSQLQGVNEKLFF
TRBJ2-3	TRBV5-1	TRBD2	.	TGCGCCAGCCGGGACTACCTTACCGGGGCCACAGATGCGCAGTATTTT	CASRDYLTGATDAQYF
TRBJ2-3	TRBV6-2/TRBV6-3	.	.	TGTGCCAGCAGTTACGTATCAGGGATAGATACGCAGTATTTT	CASSYVSGIDTQYF
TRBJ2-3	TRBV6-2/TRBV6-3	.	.	TGTGCCAGCAGTTACTGGACGAGGCGGGGTAACACAGATACGCAGTATTTT	CASSYWTRRGNTDTQYF
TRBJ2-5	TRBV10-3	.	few	TGTGCCATCAGCAAGGGGGCTAGCGACCAAGAGACCCAGTACTTC	CAISKGASDQETQYF
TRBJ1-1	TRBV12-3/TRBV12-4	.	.	TGTGCCAGCAGTTTATCAGGGAGGGACACTGAAGCTTTCTTT	CASSLSGRDTEAFF
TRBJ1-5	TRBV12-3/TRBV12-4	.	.	TGTGCCAGCAGAAGAGGTTCGCTTCAGCCCCAGCATTTT	CASRRGSLQPQHF
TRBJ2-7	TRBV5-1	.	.	TGCGCCAGCAGCTTGGGGGACCAGGCCTACGAGCAGTACTTC	CASSLGDQAYEQYF
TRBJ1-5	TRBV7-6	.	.	TGTGCCAGCAGCTTGTTCGGAGGGAACTCGGGTCAGCCCCAGCATTTT	CASSLFGGNSGQPQHF
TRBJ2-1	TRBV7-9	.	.	TGTGCCAGCAGCTTAGAGTTGCCCAATGAGCAGTTCTTC	CASSLELPNEQFF
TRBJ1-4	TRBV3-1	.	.	TGTGCCAGCAGCCAAAACGTCGATGCTGAAAAACTGTTTTTT	CASSQNVDAEKLFF
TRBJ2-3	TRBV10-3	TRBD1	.	TGTGCCATCAATACCCGGGACAGGGGACTCACAGATACGCAGTATTTT	CAINTRDRGLTDTQYF
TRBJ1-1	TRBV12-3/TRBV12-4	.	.	TGTGCCAGCAGTTTTGATAGAGCTTTCTTT	CASSFDRAFF
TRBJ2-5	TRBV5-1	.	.	TGCGCCAGCAGCTTGGAGGCCCTAAGGGAGACCCAGTACTTC	CASSLEALRETQYF
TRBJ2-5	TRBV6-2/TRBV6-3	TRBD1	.	TGTGCCAGCAGCGCGGACAGGGCAGAGACCCAGTACTTC	CASSADRAETQYF
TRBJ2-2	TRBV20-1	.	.	TGCAGTGCTGAGGCAGAGAACACCGGGGAGCTGTTTTTT	CSAEAENTGELFF
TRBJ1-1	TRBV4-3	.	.	TGCGCCAGCAGCCAAGATCTAACGGGGACTGAAGCTTTCTTT	CASSQDLTGTEAFF